Below are 15 T cell receptor beta chains sequenced from a single sample in a study of CD8 T cells in Susac syndrome. An amount of RNA that ranged from about 0.45 to 1 ug was reverse transcribed with random hexamers. TCRdb processed the immunoSEQ multiplex PCR reads anew with MiXCR; each CDR3 protein has one entry. This sample has 150,000 to 200,000 distinct CDR3 sequences; over 85% occur once, and the top ten carry approximately 0.14%. Sequenced input: CD4+ T cells from PBMCs. All receptors derive from a human donor in good health.

This chain links TRBV12-5 with TRBJ2-7; D could derive from TRBD1 or TRBD2 (5 bases each). From germline, CDR1 is LGHNT and CDR2 FRNRAP. The CDR3 spans 12 residues. V dropped 5 bases and J dropped 10 bases, with 15 bases sitting between them. The CDR3 DNA reads TGTGCTAGTGGTCCATCCGGGGCTAGACAGTACTTC. Amino acid sequence: CASGPSGARQYF.

The gene calls are TRBV12-3 or TRBV12-4 and TRBJ2-4; TRBD1 might be the D (6 bases). The ends were cut back, 6 bases at V and 7 bases at J, with 10 bases in the middle. The CDR3 sequence is 12 residues long. The CDR3 reads CASSLQGNIQYF. The CDR3 DNA is TGTGCCAGCAGCCTCCAGGGGAACATTCAGTACTTC.

The chain couples TRBV29-1 to TRBJ2-7, with D unclear. This CDR3 has 14 residues. Germline CDR1 is SQVTM and CDR2 is ANQGSEA. V was clipped by 5 bases and J by 0 bases, with 14 bases between them. CDR3 loop: CSVRRQVSSYEQYF. As DNA, the CDR3 is TGCAGCGTTCGTAGACAAGTTAGCTCCTACGAGCAGTACTTC.

The gene calls are TRBV20-1 and TRBJ2-7; no firm D call. V lost 4 bases and J 2 bases, leaving 9 bases between the germline ends. CDR3 length: 12 residues. Germline CDR1 reads DFQATT; CDR2 reads SNEGSKA (reference sequence). CDR3 in amino acids: CSATYPTYEQYF. In nucleotides, the CDR3 is TGCAGTGCTACCTACCCCACCTACGAGCAGTACTTC.

The CDR3 DNA is TGTGCCAGCAGTTCGCGGGACCGATACTACGAGCAGTACTTC. Translated: CASSSRDRYYEQYF. This chain joins TRBV6-2 or TRBV6-3 and TRBJ2-7; a possible D gene is TRBD2 (6 bases). The germline V and J ends were trimmed by 4 bases and 3 bases, with 13 bases remaining between them. The germline CDR1 and CDR2 sequences are MNHEY and SVGEGT. The CDR3 has 14 residues.

This clonotype was detected only once. This sequence joins TRBV14 and TRBJ2-1, with no clear D. Per germline, CDR1 SGHDN and CDR2 FVKESK. This CDR3 region has 13 residues. Trimming took off 5 bases at V and 3 bases at J, with 8 bases between the two ends. The chain's CDR3 is CASSKGIYNEQFF. Written as DNA, the CDR3 is TGTGCCAGCAGCAAAGGCATCTACAATGAGCAGTTCTTC.

This sequence joins TRBV2 and TRBJ1-4; 8 nucleotides match TRBD1. V lost 4 bases to trimming and J lost 0 bases; unmatched junction nucleotides: 1. CDR1 and CDR2 (germline): SNHLY, FYNNEI. The CDR3 loop spans 15 amino acids. The CDR3 here is CASSAGQATNEKLFF. The CDR3 DNA sequence: TGTGCCAGCAGTGCGGGACAGGCAACTAATGAAAAACTGTTTTTT.

The chain links TRBV4-1 to TRBJ2-3; D remains ambiguous. The V gene lost 4 bases and the J gene lost 0 bases, with 8 bases spanning the gap. The V gene's germline CDR1 is MGHRA and CDR2 YSYEKL. The CDR3 loop spans 14 amino acids. The CDR3, as DNA: TGCGCCAGCAGCCCAGGTTCTAGCACAGATACGCAGTATTTT. This translates into CASSPGSSTDTQYF.

The rearrangement uses TRBV30 and TRBJ1-3; D perhaps matches TRBD1 (5 bases). This CDR3 spans 15 amino acids. V was pared by 8 bases and J by 0 bases, with 17 bases between. CDR1 and CDR2 from the germline V gene are GTSNPN and SVGIG (reference sequence). This CDR3 reads CATSRGLNSGNTIYF. In nucleotides, the CDR3 is TGTGCCACCTCGAGGGGACTCAACTCTGGAAACACCATATATTTT.

A single count supports this clonotype. V usage is TRBV2 and J usage is TRBJ2-2; 9 positions match TRBD1. From germline, CDR1 is SNHLY and CDR2 FYNNEI. The CDR3 runs 16 residues. The V segment lost 1 base and the J segment 4 bases; nucleotides outside the gene matches: 4. The CDR3 spells CASSEEGQGSTGELFF. The CDR3 nucleotides read TGTGCCAGCAGTGAAGAGGGACAGGGAAGCACCGGGGAGCTGTTTTTT.

This rearrangement joins TRBV20-1 to TRBJ1-1; D unclear. Trimming took 3 bases from V and 6 from J, leaving 8 bases between them. The CDR3 spans 11 residues. Germline V gene sequence: CDR1 DFQATT, CDR2 SNEGSKA (reference sequence). The chain's CDR3 is CSASMRAEAFF. In DNA form, the CDR3 reads TGCAGTGCTAGTATGAGAGCTGAAGCTTTCTTT.

The V and J genes are TRBV19 and TRBJ1-6, with a possible D match to TRBD1 (5 bases). The V gene's germline CDR1 is LNHDA and CDR2 SQIVND (reference sequence). The CDR3 has 15 amino acids. The V end lost 6 bases, the J end lost 7 bases, and 16 bases lay between the germline ends. The CDR3 DNA sequence: TGTGCCAGTAGAATCGGGGGTACAATCAATTCACCCCTCCACTTT. This gives the protein CASRIGGTINSPLHF.

This chain joins TRBV28 and TRBJ1-5; unclear D gene. The CDR3 length is 14 residues. V lost 3 bases to trimming and J lost 4 bases, with 10 bases between them. CDR1 and CDR2 (germline): MDHEN, SYDVKM. The CDR3 region has the DNA TGTGCCAGCAGTTTGGTAGGAGGGAATCAGCCCCAGCATTTT. It specifies CASSLVGGNQPQHF. The variable domain in full, with the rest retrieved from reference TRBV28 and TRBJ1-5, is DVKVTQSSRYLVKRTGEKVFLECVQDMDHENMFWYRQDPGLGLRLIYFSYDVKMKEKGDIPEGYSVSREKKERFSLILESASTNQTSMYLCASSLVGGNQPQHFGDGTRLSIL.

J is TRBJ1-1 and V is TRBV6-5; 11 bases are shared with TRBD1. CDR1 and CDR2 from the germline V gene are MNHEY and SVGAGI. The CDR3 consists of 13 residues. V lost 3 bases to trimming and J lost 9 bases; unmatched junction nucleotides: 3. The CDR3, as DNA: TGTGCCAGCAGTTATGGGACAGGGGGTCAAGCTTTCTTT. Protein: CASSYGTGGQAFF.

V usage is TRBV29-1 and J usage is TRBJ2-3, with TRBD2 matching over 12 bases. This CDR3 is built from 13 residues. CDR1 is SQVTM, CDR2 ANQGSEA, per germline. The junction had 3 bases not matched to a gene; V was cut back by 6 bases and J by 5 bases. CDR3 region: CSVLTSGGDTQYF. CDR3 coding DNA: TGCAGCGTCCTGACTAGCGGGGGAGATACGCAGTATTTT.